Reported below is one T cell receptor beta chain. Per the original methods: Researchers report that nucleated cell counts were estimated from reference gene primer amplification. Assay used: immunoSEQ multiplex PCR; TCRdb lists only in-frame clones, some missing. The DNA was the basis for D and trimming; V, J and clone size are from that table. The table lists 120,000 to 150,000 clones, about 80% of them singletons, with about 1.6% in the top ten. The data stem from a study of blood T cell repertoires in COVID-19. Turning to the study itself: There were acute and convalescent COVID-19 samples, and they came from the United States, Italy and Spain. PBMCs, B-cell-depleted T cells, or T cells provided the cDNA or gDNA that made up the material.

V was cut by 1 base and J by 1 base, with 8 bases left in between. Per germline, CDR1 MNHNS and CDR2 SASEGT. This CDR3 spans 15 amino acids. The receptor's source is a human donor in a cohort sampled during active COVID-19. Sequenced sample: peripheral blood. The chain is built from TRBV6-1 and TRBJ2-1; D ambiguous. CDR3 nucleotide sequence: TGTGCCAGCAGTGAAGGGCCACATTCCTACAATGAGCAGTTCTTC. This codes for CASSEGPHSYNEQFF.